The 28 T cell receptor beta chains given below trace back to one sample, sequenced in a study of regulatory T cells in long-lasting Graves disease. Construction of the TCR beta libraries employed iRepertoire HTBI primers in conjunction with Arm-PCR of CDR3 regions. MiXCR was run by TCRdb on the multiplex PCR reads, yielding one entry per CDR3 protein. The sample includes about 350,000 distinct CDR3 sequences, 15% to 20% of them seen just once. Time point specified: newly diagnosed GD, antithyroid drugs for less than 3 months. There was RNA extracted from PBMCs, and the TCR library was made from it. This same sample was also part of a study on T cells in Graves' hyperthyroidism and ophthalmopathy.

Here the sequenced sample was peripheral blood mononuclear cells (PBMCs), taken at new diagnosis, from a patient treated with antithyroid drugs. All receptors derive from a woman aged 18 to 35 with Graves disease.

This clonotype came up many times. The chain couples TRBV3-1 to TRBJ2-1; 9 bases line up with TRBD2. This CDR3 spans 15 amino acids. Unmatched junction bases numbered 9, after V lost 2 bases and J lost 10 bases. Germline CDR1 is LGHDT and CDR2 is YNNKEL (reference sequence). CDR3: CASSQSLAGTGEQFF. The CDR3 bases are TGTGCCAGCAGCCAATCTCTAGCGGGAACGGGCGAGCAGTTCTTC.

This clonotype turned up a few times. The genes are TRBV7-9 and TRBJ1-1; D unresolved. V lost 2 bases, J lost 4 bases, and 11 bases lay in between. This CDR3 comprises 14 residues. Germline V gene sequence: CDR1 SEHNR, CDR2 FQNEAQ (reference sequence). The CDR3 reads CASSLPQSLTEAFF. CDR3 coding DNA: TGTGCCAGCAGCTTACCCCAGAGCCTCACTGAAGCTTTCTTT.

This clonotype was observed at least ten times. The rearrangement joins TRBV7-9 to TRBJ2-1; TRBD2 matches 11 bases. The length of the CDR3 is 20 residues. Trimming at V came to 6 bases and at J to 8 bases, leaving 24 bases not matched to a gene. CDR1 and CDR2 from the germline V gene are SEHNR and FQNEAQ (reference sequence). The CDR3 loop reads CASRAHRVVAGGPGAHEQFF. DNA for the CDR3: TGTGCCAGCAGAGCTCATCGCGTGGTAGCGGGGGGGCCTGGGGCCCATGAGCAGTTCTTC.

This clonotype was detected ten times or more. The chain couples TRBV10-3 to TRBJ2-1; D not certain. The V gene lost 11 bases and the J gene lost 0 bases, with 20 bases spanning the gap. There are 16 residues in the CDR3. The germline CDR1 and CDR2 sequences are ENHRY and SYGVKD. The DNA of the CDR3 is TGTGCCGCGACACCTAGATCCGGATCCTCCTACAATGAGCAGTTCTTC. Translating it yields CAATPRSGSSYNEQFF.

V usage is TRBV3-1 and J usage is TRBJ1-5; D is unresolved. The CDR3 has 16 residues. Germline CDR1 LGHDT, CDR2 YNNKEL (reference sequence). Trimming took off 1 base at V and 3 bases at J, with 13 bases between the two ends. CDR3 sequence (DNA): TGTGCCAGCAGCCAAGTTCCCCTGAGTTACAATCAGCCCCAGCATTTT. It encodes CASSQVPLSYNQPQHF.

This clonotype was found many times. V and J are TRBV6-9 and TRBJ1-1; D unclear. The CDR3 runs 14 residues. V gave up 3 bases and J gave up 0 bases, with 8 bases separating them. From germline, CDR1 is MNHGY and CDR2 SVAAGI. This chain's CDR3 is CASSYINMNTEAFF. In DNA form, the CDR3 reads TGTGCCAGCAGTTACATTAACATGAACACTGAAGCTTTCTTT.

This clonotype was found many times. A far larger clone lies a single base away; this is likely a read error. Written as DNA, the CDR3 is TGCGCCAGCAGCCAAGATCTTGGGGCCTACGAGCAGTTCTTC. Protein sequence: CASSQDLGAYEQFF. The V gene is TRBV4-1, the J gene TRBJ2-1; D is possibly TRBD1 (5 bases). The length of the CDR3 is 14 residues. CDR1 and CDR2 from the germline V gene are MGHRA and YSYEKL. V was trimmed by 0 bases and J by 10 bases, leaving 13 bases between them.

This clonotype was seen a few times. V is TRBV7-9 and J is TRBJ1-1, with 8 bases that match TRBD1. Losses at the gene ends were 4 bases for V and 2 bases for J; bases not matched to a gene: 6. Germline V lookup: CDR1 SEHNR, CDR2 FQNEAQ (reference sequence). The CDR3 consists of 15 residues. The CDR3 sequence: CASSSTGQENTEAFF. In nucleotides, the CDR3 is TGTGCCAGCAGCTCGACGGGACAGGAAAACACTGAAGCTTTCTTT.

On this clonotype: A much larger clone differs by one base, so this may be a read error. The chain has TRBV20-1 and TRBJ2-1, with 12 bases lining up with TRBD2. The germline CDR1 and CDR2 sequences are DFQATT and SNEGSKA (reference sequence). The CDR3 covers 13 residues. The DNA of the CDR3 is TGCACCTCTAGCGGGAGGGCCCCAAATGAGCAGTTCTTC. As protein: CTSSGRAPNEQFF.

Only a few counts were recorded for this clonotype. The J gene is TRBJ1-5, the V gene TRBV27; possible D gene TRBD1, 5 bases. This CDR3 region has 15 residues. Germline V CDR1 and CDR2: MNHEY, SMNVEV (reference sequence). V lost 5 bases and J 4 bases, leaving 15 bases between the germline ends. CDR3 residues: CASSAGAGGNQPQHF. CDR3 DNA sequence: TGTGCCAGCAGTGCCGGGGCCGGGGGTAATCAGCCCCAGCATTTT.

This clonotype was counted between two and nine times. The chain joins TRBV29-1 to TRBJ2-7; D possibly matches TRBD1 or TRBD2 (5 bases each). The CDR3 consists of 14 residues. The germline V and J ends were trimmed by 6 bases and 1 base, with 16 bases remaining between them. In germline, CDR1 is SQVTM, CDR2 ANQGSEA. CDR3 residues: CSVTTHRSSYEQYF. CDR3 DNA: TGCAGCGTGACTACTCACAGGAGTTCCTACGAGCAGTACTTC.

This clonotype has at least ten counts. J is TRBJ1-1 and V is TRBV5-1; 8 bases are shared with TRBD1. The germline gives CDR1 SGHRS, CDR2 YFSETQ. The CDR3 is 14 amino acids. The junction had 3 bases not matched to a gene; V was cut back by 0 bases and J by 5 bases. The CDR3 DNA follows: TGCGCCAGCAGCTTGGAAGGACAGGGAACTGAAGCTTTCTTT. Encoded protein: CASSLEGQGTEAFF.

This clonotype was counted at least ten times. The chain links TRBV11-2 to TRBJ1-5, with D possibly TRBD1 on 5 matching bases. The CDR3 has 13 residues. Germline CDR1 reads SGHAT; CDR2 reads FQNNGV. The V and J ends lost 3 bases and 4 bases respectively, with 7 bases between them. The DNA for the CDR3 is TGTGCCAGCAGCTTGGCAGGGAATCAGCCCCAGCATTTT. It codes for CASSLAGNQPQHF.

This clonotype was seen repeatedly, ten times or more. The chain is built from TRBV27 and TRBJ2-2; D possibly matches TRBD1 or TRBD2 (5 bases each). V gave up 4 bases and J gave up 0 bases, with 12 bases separating them. The CDR3 has 16 amino acids. Germline V lookup: CDR1 MNHEY, CDR2 SMNVEV (reference sequence). The CDR3 DNA is TGTGCCAGCAGTTCATCGGGACCGACGAACACCGGGGAGCTGTTTTTT. Encoded protein: CASSSSGPTNTGELFF.

The CDR3 spells CASSLGGFDNEQFF. The CDR3 nucleotides are TGTGCCAGCAGCTTAGGGGGCTTCGACAATGAGCAGTTCTTC. The chain has TRBV5-6 and TRBJ2-1, with 7 bases matching TRBD1. Germline lookup yields CDR1 SGHDT and CDR2 YYEEEE. Trimming took 2 bases from V and 5 from J; bases not matched to a gene: 4. This CDR3 spans 14 amino acids.

This clonotype has ten or more counts. The CDR3 DNA is TGTGCCAGCAGCTTCTCGACAGGGGCCAGCACTGAAGCTTTCTTT. Translating it yields CASSFSTGASTEAFF. This sequence joins TRBV7-9 and TRBJ1-1, with 8 positions matching TRBD1. V dropped 3 bases and J dropped 4; count of bases not matched to a gene: 7. Looked up from germline, CDR1 is SEHNR and CDR2 is FQNEAQ (reference sequence). The CDR3 covers 15 residues.

In regard to this clonotype: Being one base from a much bigger clone, this may be a read error. The chain carries TRBV20-1 and TRBJ1-5, with 11 bases aligning to TRBD1. Germline CDR1 is DFQATT and CDR2 is SNEGSKA (reference sequence). The CDR3 is 15 amino acids. CDR3 amino acids: CSARRDRGSNQPRHF. The CDR3 DNA is TGCAGTGCTAGACGGGACAGGGGGAGCAATCAGCCCCGGCATTTT.

The chain has TRBV3-1 and TRBJ2-6; D tentatively fits TRBD1 or TRBD2 (5 bases each). With 7 bases removed from V and 3 bases from J, the gap between germline ends came to 19 bases. Germline-derived CDR1 and CDR2 are LGHDT and YNNKEL (reference sequence). The CDR3 runs to 17 residues. The CDR3 is CASTPGSVGVGANVLTF. The CDR3 DNA reads TGTGCCAGCACCCCAGGGTCGGTCGGGGTTGGGGCCAACGTCCTGACTTTC.

About this clonotype: One end of the junction fails to match germline, which may point to a read error. CDR3 DNA: TGTGCCAACAGCTTAACTACTGCCTCTGGGGCCAACGTCCTGACTTTC. Translation: CANSLTTASGANVLTF. The J gene is TRBJ2-6, the V gene TRBV11-2; D is unresolved. The CDR3 runs 16 residues. Germline-derived CDR1 and CDR2 are SGHAT and FQNNGV. Combining the CDR3 with reference TRBV11-2 and TRBJ2-6 gives the whole variable domain EAGVAQSPRYKIIEKRQSVAFWCNPISGHATLYWYQQILGQGPKLLIQFQNNGVVDDSQLPKDRFSAERLKGVDSTLKIQPAKLEDSAVYLCANSLTTASGANVLTFGAGSRLTVL.

This rearrangement joins TRBV6-1 to TRBJ1-6; D remains unclear. This CDR3 is 13 amino acids long. Germline CDR1 is MNHNS and CDR2 is SASEGT. Trimming cost V 6 bases and J 14 bases, with 17 bases left between them. DNA of the CDR3: TGTGCCAGCAGCCCAATACTCTTGGAATCCCTCCACTTT. The encoded protein is CASSPILLESLHF.

The genes are TRBV30 and TRBJ2-7; 7 bases are a match to TRBD1. Germline loops: CDR1 GTSNPN, CDR2 SVGIG (reference sequence). This CDR3 spans 13 amino acids. The V gene end was trimmed by 5 bases and the J gene end by 1 base; junction bases not matched to a gene: 5. The CDR3 DNA follows: TGTGCCTGGGCCTCGGGACAGTCCTACGAGCAGTACTTC. Protein: CAWASGQSYEQYF.

About this clonotype itself: This sequence may be a read error, since a much larger clone differs from it by one base. DNA for the CDR3: TGTGCCACCCGGGACGGACCCTACAATGAGCAGTCCTTC. Translated: CATRDGPYNEQSF. V usage is TRBV24-1 and J usage is TRBJ2-1; D may be TRBD1 or TRBD2 (5 bases each). CDR3 length equals 13 residues. CDR1 and CDR2 from the germline V gene are KGHDR and SFDVKD.

The chain recombines TRBV5-4 with TRBJ1-2; a possible D gene is TRBD1 (5 bases). This CDR3 is 15 amino acids long. Per germline, CDR1 SGHNT and CDR2 YYREEE (reference sequence). V shed 4 bases and J shed 5 bases, with 18 bases lying between them. Written as DNA, the CDR3 is TGTGCCAGCAGCGGGGGACTCGCGGCGGGATATGGCTACACCTTC. Translating gives CASSGGLAAGYGYTF.

This clonotype was seen at least ten times. The chain is built from TRBV13 and TRBJ2-1; possibly TRBD1 or TRBD2 for D (5 bases each). In germline, CDR1 is PRHDT, CDR2 FYEKMQ (reference sequence). With 6 bases removed from V and 10 bases from J, the gap between germline ends came to 16 bases. The CDR3 has 13 residues. CDR3 sequence reads: CASRAGTGGEQFF. The CDR3 DNA reads TGTGCCAGCAGAGCCGGGACCGGAGGAGAGCAGTTCTTC.

The CDR3 protein is CASSKNRRNQPQHF. In DNA form, the CDR3 reads TGTGCCAGCAGTAAAAACAGGCGCAATCAGCCCCAGCATTTT. The gene calls are TRBV6-2 or TRBV6-3 and TRBJ1-5, with D possibly TRBD1 on 5 matching bases. There are 14 residues in the CDR3. Looked up from germline, CDR1 is MNHEY and CDR2 is SVGEGT. Trimming stripped 5 bases from V and 2 bases from J, with 10 bases between.

This clonotype was detected ten times or more. The chain links TRBV3-1 to TRBJ1-1; maybe TRBD1 (6 bases). Trimming pared 4 bases from V and 2 bases from J, leaving 14 bases between. Germline CDR1 reads LGHDT; CDR2 reads YNNKEL (reference sequence). The CDR3 spans 15 residues. The CDR3 DNA reads TGTGCCAGCAGCCCGGCGGGGGCGTTCAACACTGAAGCTTTCTTT. Protein product: CASSPAGAFNTEAFF.

This clonotype was recorded a few times. The chain recombines TRBV2 with TRBJ2-5, with 9 bases identical to TRBD1. Germline V gives CDR1 SNHLY, CDR2 FYNNEI. After removal of 3 bases from V and 0 bases from J, the junction contained 2 bases not matched to a gene. The CDR3 extends over 15 amino acids. CDR3 DNA sequence: TGTGCCAGCAGTGATGACAGGGGGAACCAAGAGACCCAGTACTTC. It specifies CASSDDRGNQETQYF.

This clonotype was detected ten times or more. The rearrangement links TRBV6-1 to TRBJ2-2; TRBD2 matches 8 bases. V shed 10 bases and J 7 bases; nucleotides not matched to a gene: 11. CDR3 length: 14 amino acids. CDR1 is MNHNS and CDR2 is SASEGT in the germline V gene. The CDR3 protein is CAIQSRGLGGELFF. CDR3 bases: TGTGCCATCCAATCCAGGGGACTAGGCGGGGAGCTGTTTTTT.